These 17 T cell receptor beta chains originate from one sample sequenced in a study of neurological immune-mediated disorders. Each CDR3 protein gets one entry after TCRdb re-called the 5' RACE reads with MiXCR. The sample has about 53,000 distinct CDR3 sequences, approximately 16% seen once; the top ten hold about 4.7%. The sequenced sample consisted of PBMCs. The receptors here all came from a man in his fifties or sixties in good health.

This clonotype counts as medium-sized. V is TRBV10-3 and J is TRBJ1-2, with D unclear. V was shortened by 0 bases and J by 9 bases, with 23 bases between the two germline ends. The CDR3 is 17 amino acids. Germline CDR1 reads ENHRY; CDR2 reads SYGVKD. The chain's CDR3 is CAISESMNFAGGRRYTF. CDR3 nucleotides: TGTGCCATCAGTGAGTCGATGAATTTCGCTGGAGGCAGGCGCTACACCTTC.

This clonotype was picked up many times. This chain connects TRBV5-1 to TRBJ2-6; maybe TRBD2 (6 bases). The CDR3 spans 16 residues. CDR1 and CDR2 from the germline V gene are SGHRS and YFSETQ. The germline V and J ends were trimmed by 2 bases and 2 bases, with 11 bases remaining between them. DNA for the CDR3: TGCGCCAGCAGCTTCGGGGGACGGGCTGGGGCCAACGTCCTGACTTTC. It encodes CASSFGGRAGANVLTF.

This clonotype was picked up many times. The chain employs TRBV6-1 and TRBJ1-1; TRBD1 is a possible D gene (6 bases). The CDR3 totals 15 residues. CDR1 and CDR2 from the germline V gene are MNHNS and SASEGT. Trimming left V 4 bases short and J 4 bases short, with 16 bases between. The CDR3 loop reads CASSVQGRFGTEAFF. The CDR3 DNA reads TGTGCCAGCAGTGTACAGGGACGGTTCGGCACTGAAGCTTTCTTT.

In its sample, this clonotype ranks as medium-sized (0.01 to 0.1%). The V and J genes are TRBV20-1 and TRBJ2-1; possible D gene TRBD2, 5 bases. This CDR3 has 13 residues. The V gene lost 5 bases and the J gene lost 4 bases, with 12 bases spanning the gap. Germline loops: CDR1 DFQATT, CDR2 SNEGSKA (reference sequence). The CDR3 bases are TGCAGTGCTCGACTAACAGCGTACAATGAGCAGTTCTTC. This encodes CSARLTAYNEQFF.

This clonotype came up many times. Here the CDR3 reads CASSMTGESSYNEQFF. For the CDR3, the DNA is TGCGCCAGCAGCATGACAGGTGAGAGCTCCTACAATGAGCAGTTCTTC. The J gene is TRBJ2-1, the V gene TRBV5-1, with D possibly being TRBD1 (6 bases). The CDR3 extends over 16 amino acids. V dropped 4 bases and J dropped 0 bases, with 14 bases sitting between them. CDR1 is SGHRS and CDR2 is YFSETQ in the germline V gene.

This clonotype was detected ten times or more. V gene TRBV15 combines with J gene TRBJ1-6; D gene uncertain. CDR1 and CDR2 from the germline V gene are LNHNV and YYDKDF (reference sequence). V lost 4 bases to trimming and J lost 5 bases, with 9 bases between them. This CDR3 contains 14 residues. The CDR3 loop reads CATSKRLNNSPLHF. The CDR3 DNA sequence: TGTGCCACCAGCAAGCGCCTTAATAATTCACCCCTCCACTTT.

The chain has TRBV7-2 and TRBJ2-5, with 8 bases lining up with TRBD1. Germline V CDR1 and CDR2: SGHTA, FQGNSA. The ends lost 1 base at V and 5 bases at J; junction bases unmatched: 9. The CDR3 covers 16 residues. CDR3 coding DNA: TGTGCCAGCAGCTTAGTAGGGACAGGTTCTCTGGAGACCCAGTACTTC. As protein: CASSLVGTGSLETQYF.

This clonotype was counted many times. The gene calls are TRBV20-1 and TRBJ2-2; no firm D call. The CDR3 runs 13 residues. V lost 5 bases to trimming and J lost 4 bases, with 11 bases between them. CDR1 DFQATT and CDR2 SNEGSKA come from the germline V gene (reference sequence). CDR3 in amino acids: CSARPGFTGELFF. In DNA, the CDR3 is TGCAGTGCTCGACCGGGTTTCACCGGGGAGCTGTTTTTT.

This clonotype was seen ten or more times. The CDR3 nucleotides are TGCGCCAGCAGCTTGCGTCCTGGGCCAAACTCCTACGAGCAGTACTTC. Residues: CASSLRPGPNSYEQYF. This chain links TRBV5-1 with TRBJ2-7, with D unresolved. The ends were cut back, 1 base at V and 0 bases at J, with 14 bases in the middle. In germline, CDR1 is SGHRS, CDR2 YFSETQ. The length of the CDR3 is 16 residues.

In this sample, this clonotype turned up many times. This rearrangement joins TRBV5-1 to TRBJ2-3; tentative D call: TRBD2 (6 bases). V was trimmed by 0 bases and J by 4 bases, leaving 18 bases between them. This CDR3 has 17 residues. The V gene's germline CDR1 is SGHRS and CDR2 YFSETQ. CDR3 loop: CASSLVPEGSKADTQYF. Written as DNA, the CDR3 is TGCGCCAGCAGCTTGGTACCGGAGGGGAGTAAAGCAGATACGCAGTATTTT.

This clonotype was observed many times. This chain joins TRBV5-6 and TRBJ2-1; TRBD1 aligns across 7 bases. The CDR3 runs 15 residues. The V segment lost 4 bases and the J segment 5 bases; nucleotides outside the gene matches: 9. CDR1 and CDR2 from the germline V gene are SGHDT and YYEEEE. This CDR3 reads CASSATPGQHNEQFF. CDR3 in DNA: TGTGCCAGCAGCGCGACACCGGGACAGCACAATGAGCAGTTCTTC.

Remarks on this clonotype: A much larger clone sits a single nucleotide away, making a read error possible. In DNA form, the CDR3 reads TGCGCCAGCAACAAACTAGCGGTTAGGGGGGAGCTGTTTTTT. It translates to CASNKLAVRGELFF. The chain combines TRBV4-3 with TRBJ2-2; 8 nucleotides match TRBD2. The CDR3 consists of 14 residues. With V trimmed by 7 bases and J by 8 bases, 9 bases remained unmatched. The germline V gene encodes CDR1 LGHNA and CDR2 YSLEER.

The chain links TRBV28 to TRBJ2-1; 10 nucleotides align to TRBD2. Trimming took 1 base from V and 8 from J; bases not matched to a gene: 5. This CDR3 region has 15 residues. The V gene's germline CDR1 is MDHEN and CDR2 SYDVKM. Here the CDR3 reads CASSLSGAGGDEQFF. CDR3 bases: TGTGCCAGCAGTTTATCAGGAGCGGGAGGGGATGAGCAGTTCTTC.

This clonotype showed up many times. The rearrangement links TRBV7-8 to TRBJ1-5; D is ambiguous. The V end lost 1 base, the J end lost 5 bases, and 12 bases lay between the germline ends. Germline V gene sequence: CDR1 SGHVS, CDR2 FQNEAQ. There are 15 residues in the CDR3. The CDR3 sequence is CASSLGSGRDQPQHF. The CDR3 region has the DNA TGTGCCAGCAGCTTAGGGTCGGGGAGGGATCAGCCCCAGCATTTT.

In DNA, the CDR3 is TGCAGTGCTAGAGGACTAGCGGGTATGGGCGAGCAGTACTTC. This translates into CSARGLAGMGEQYF. The V call is TRBV20-1, the J call TRBJ2-7; 10 bases fit TRBD2. The CDR3 length is 14 residues. V shed 1 base, J shed 6 bases, and the junction held 6 bases outside the gene matches. CDR1 DFQATT and CDR2 SNEGSKA come from the germline V gene (reference sequence).

The table lists this clonotype with many counts. The chain has TRBV10-3 and TRBJ2-6; 12 positions match TRBD1. V lost 8 bases to trimming and J lost 3 bases; unmatched junction nucleotides: 8. There are 17 residues in the CDR3. Germline assignment: CDR1 ENHRY and CDR2 SYGVKD. The CDR3 protein is CAIGDRGRSNGANVLTF. The CDR3 DNA reads as TGTGCCATCGGGGACAGGGGGCGCAGTAATGGGGCCAACGTCCTGACTTTC.

This clonotype was detected ten times or more. The genes are TRBV9 and TRBJ2-3; 11 bases align to TRBD2. This CDR3 is 16 amino acids long. Losses at the gene ends were 0 bases for V and 1 base for J; bases not matched to a gene: 1. Germline CDR1 reads SGDLS; CDR2 reads YYNGEE. The CDR3 spells CASSVEGLAGTDTQYF. DNA of the CDR3: TGTGCCAGCAGCGTAGAGGGACTAGCGGGCACAGATACGCAGTATTTT.